A selection of T cell receptor beta chains follows, all from one sample in a study of T-cell memory formation after mild COVID-19. MiXCR, applied by TCRdb to the 5' RACE reads, yields one record per CDR3 protein. The table lists roughly 500,000 distinct CDR3 sequences, around 21% of them singletons. Material: PBMCs or a T cell subset sorted from them (not recorded which). These receptors were taken from an adult woman who had mild COVID-19 (a few samples of this study predate the infection). Cell type and time point are not known. The CDR3 runs from the conserved cysteine through the conserved F or W. Fields, in order: D gene, clone size, J gene, V gene, CDR3 protein, CDR3 DNA. D genes are given only for firm matches. Expanded clones are given a class, and other clones once, few, many or no size at all.

NA	few	TRBJ2-7	TRBV6-2/TRBV6-3	CASRDLQGISYEQYF	TGTGCCAGCAGGGACTTACAGGGAATCTCCTACGAGCAGTACTTC
TRBD2	many	TRBJ2-1	TRBV7-2	CASSSASLSGRANEQFF	TGTGCCAGCAGCTCAGCGTCCCTTAGCGGGAGGGCCAATGAGCAGTTCTTC
NA	NA	TRBJ2-3	TRBV12-3/TRBV12-4	CASSLSWGGFGDTQYF	TGTGCCAGCAGTTTATCATGGGGGGGCTTCGGAGATACGCAGTATTTT
TRBD2	NA	TRBJ2-1	TRBV20-1	CSPRGVSGTSGRNEQFF	TGCAGTCCTAGAGGGGTCTCCGGGACTAGCGGGAGAAATGAGCAGTTCTTC
NA	few	TRBJ2-5	TRBV14	CASSPYLEQETQYF	TGTGCCAGCAGCCCCTATCTAGAGCAAGAGACCCAGTACTTC
TRBD2	NA	TRBJ2-7	TRBV29-1	CSVLRTSGSGREQYF	TGCAGCGTTCTGCGGACTAGCGGGAGCGGGCGGGAGCAGTACTTC
TRBD2	NA	TRBJ2-5	TRBV3-1	CASSLIIILSGRAQETQYF	TGTGCCAGCAGCCTTATAATCATTCTTAGCGGGAGGGCACAAGAGACCCAGTACTTC
TRBD2	NA	TRBJ2-3	TRBV10-3	CAISESLGSGSFADTQYF	TGTGCCATCAGTGAGTCTTTGGGGAGCGGGAGTTTTGCAGATACGCAGTATTTT
TRBD1	NA	TRBJ2-7	TRBV20-1	CSAYRGREQYF	TGCAGTGCTTACAGGGGGCGGGAGCAGTACTTC
NA	few	TRBJ2-1	TRBV6-6	CASTEGPYNEQFF	TGTGCCAGCACTGAGGGACCATACAATGAGCAGTTCTTC
TRBD2	few	TRBJ2-1	TRBV9	CASSDEPGLVDYDEQFF	TGTGCCAGCAGCGACGAACCGGGACTAGTGGACTACGATGAGCAGTTCTTC
NA	NA	TRBJ1-6	TRBV7-6	CASSLYAGSSYNSPLHF	TGTGCCAGCAGCTTATACGCAGGGAGCTCCTATAATTCACCCCTCCACTTT
TRBD2	few	TRBJ2-7	TRBV29-1	CSVVRRGDYEQYF	TGCAGCGTTGTAAGGCGGGGGGACTACGAGCAGTACTTC
NA	medium-sized	TRBJ2-1	TRBV30	CAWNVGVDEQFF	TGTGCCTGGAATGTAGGGGTCGATGAGCAGTTCTTC
NA	NA	TRBJ2-3	TRBV4-2	CASSQESTVADTQYF	TGTGCCAGCAGCCAAGAAAGCACCGTTGCAGATACGCAGTATTTT
TRBD1	NA	TRBJ2-7	TRBV7-9	CASSLSKGAQEQYF	TGTGCCAGCAGCTTAAGTAAGGGGGCGCAAGAGCAGTACTTC
NA	NA	TRBJ2-1	TRBV9	CASSPSGVGNWGQFF	TGTGCCAGCAGTCCTTCCGGGGTCGGCAATTGGGGGCAGTTCTTC
NA	few	TRBJ2-1	TRBV5-8	CASSLAGETFNEQFF	TGTGCCAGCAGCTTGGCAGGGGAGACCTTCAATGAGCAGTTCTTC
NA	NA	TRBJ1-1	TRBV30	CAWLTGAMNTEAFF	TGTGCCTGGCTCACCGGGGCTATGAACACTGAAGCTTTCTTT
NA	NA	TRBJ2-1	TRBV20-1	CSARDPGGTAYNEQFF	TGCAGTGCTAGAGACCCGGGCGGGACGGCCTACAATGAGCAGTTCTTC
TRBD1	few	TRBJ2-3	TRBV27	CASSPGTAVTDTQYF	TGTGCCAGCAGTCCCGGGACAGCGGTCACAGATACGCAGTATTTT
NA	few	TRBJ1-3	TRBV6-5	CASSYSGSTGNTIYF	TGTGCCAGCAGTTATTCGGGTTCCACTGGAAACACCATATATTTT
NA	NA	TRBJ2-7	TRBV5-1	CASSFTGSSEQYF	TGCGCCAGCAGCTTCACAGGGTCCAGCGAGCAGTACTTC
NA	NA	TRBJ2-1	TRBV20-1	CSAVRRDSYNEQFF	TGCAGCGCCGTGAGACGGGACTCCTACAATGAGCAGTTCTTC
TRBD1	NA	TRBJ1-1	TRBV7-9	CASSSGGTGGHTEAFF	TGTGCCAGCAGCTCGGGAGGGACAGGGGGCCACACTGAAGCTTTCTTT
NA	few	TRBJ1-1	TRBV6-6	CASTPGSNTEAFF	TGTGCCAGCACTCCCGGGTCGAACACTGAAGCTTTCTTT
TRBD2	many	TRBJ2-1	TRBV20-1	CSAGLAVSYNEQFF	TGCAGTGCGGGACTAGCGGTATCCTACAATGAGCAGTTCTTC
TRBD2	NA	TRBJ2-3	TRBV6-6	CASSYSPDRVAGGQDTQYF	TGTGCCAGCAGTTACTCGCCCGATCGCGTAGCGGGGGGGCAAGATACGCAGTATTTT
NA	NA	TRBJ1-1	TRBV27	CASSSPGEGTEAFF	TGTGCCAGCAGTTCCCCCGGGGAGGGTACTGAAGCTTTCTTT
TRBD1	NA	TRBJ1-2	TRBV29-1	CSVSLSGQGTYGYTF	TGCAGCGTCTCATTATCAGGACAGGGGACCTATGGCTACACCTTC
TRBD1	NA	TRBJ2-7	TRBV7-2	CASSQGQGTSYEQYF	TGTGCCAGCAGCCAAGGACAGGGTACTTCCTACGAGCAGTACTTC
TRBD2	few	TRBJ2-1	TRBV20-1	CSARQGGGREQFF	TGCAGTGCTAGGCAAGGCGGCGGGAGGGAGCAGTTCTTC
NA	NA	TRBJ2-3	TRBV2	CASSQENGATDTQYF	TGTGCCAGCAGTCAGGAGAACGGGGCCACAGATACGCAGTATTTT
NA	NA	TRBJ2-6	TRBV15	CATSRAGLGANVLTF	TGTGCCACCAGCCGGGCCGGGTTAGGGGCCAACGTCCTGACTTTC
NA	NA	TRBJ2-7	TRBV5-6	CASSFGITSYEQYF	TGTGCCAGCAGCTTCGGCATAACCTCCTACGAGCAGTACTTC
NA	few	TRBJ2-1	TRBV9	CASSVSSLSGEQFF	TGTGCCAGCAGCGTTAGCTCGCTATCTGGTGAGCAGTTCTTC
NA	few	TRBJ2-5	TRBV7-7	CASSPPAGLLGETQYF	TGTGCCAGCAGCCCCCCGGCCGGCCTCCTGGGAGAGACCCAGTACTTC
TRBD2	NA	TRBJ2-1	TRBV5-1	CASSPGGRNIYNEQFF	TGCGCCAGCAGCCCGGGGGGGCGGAACATATACAATGAGCAGTTCTTC
NA	NA	TRBJ2-7	TRBV5-1	CASSVQGGAYEQYF	TGCGCCAGCAGCGTCCAGGGGGGTGCCTACGAGCAGTACTTC
NA	few	TRBJ2-1	TRBV20-1	CSARGRRRDNEQFF	TGCAGTGCTCGTGGGAGAAGGCGCGACAATGAGCAGTTCTTC